This entry describes one TCR beta chain. One end of the junction fails to match germline, which may point to a read error. The data stem from a study of blood T cell repertoires in COVID-19. Overall study: Acute and convalescent COVID-19 samples came from the United States, Italy and Spain. PBMCs, B-cell-depleted T cells, or T cells were the source of the cDNA or gDNA that made up the material.

Per the authors' pipeline: Researchers report that nucleated cell counts were estimated from reference gene primer amplification. The data were produced by immunoSEQ multiplex PCR, yet TCRdb's version contains in-frame clones alone and is incomplete. D and trimming were read from the DNA, whereas the V and J calls and clone size are those reported in that table. The sample lists hundreds of thousands of clones; roughly 79% were seen once. The germline V gene encodes CDR1 LGHDT and CDR2 YNNKEL (reference sequence). The CDR3 totals 13 residues. This chain links TRBV3-1 (or the pseudogene TRBV3-2) with TRBJ2-3; TRBD2 might be the D (6 bases). The sequencing sample was made of peripheral blood. The TCR originated in a woman of 80 years or more with acute or convalescent COVID-19. As DNA, the CDR3 is TGTGCCAGCAGCCAAAGAACCGGGAGCCCAGTAAATTTT. This gives the protein CASSQRTGSPVNF.